This T cell receptor beta chain comes out of a study of blood T cell repertoires in COVID-19. TCRdb keeps only in-frame clones here, not all; method: immunoSEQ multiplex PCR. The data hold approximately 150,000 clones, with about 80% observed a single time. This clone has only one observation. The germline V and J ends were trimmed by 5 bases and 0 bases, with 11 bases remaining between them. Germline V CDR1 and CDR2: MDHEN, SYDVKM. The CDR3 sequence is 15 residues long. This sequence originates from a man between 65 and 85 years old with active or convalescent COVID-19. The chain employs TRBV28 and TRBJ1-5, with D maybe TRBD1 (6 bases). Source material: peripheral blood. The CDR3 protein is CASSRRGNSNQPQHF. The CDR3 region has the DNA TGTGCCAGCAGTCGCAGGGGAAATAGCAATCAGCCCCAGCATTTT.